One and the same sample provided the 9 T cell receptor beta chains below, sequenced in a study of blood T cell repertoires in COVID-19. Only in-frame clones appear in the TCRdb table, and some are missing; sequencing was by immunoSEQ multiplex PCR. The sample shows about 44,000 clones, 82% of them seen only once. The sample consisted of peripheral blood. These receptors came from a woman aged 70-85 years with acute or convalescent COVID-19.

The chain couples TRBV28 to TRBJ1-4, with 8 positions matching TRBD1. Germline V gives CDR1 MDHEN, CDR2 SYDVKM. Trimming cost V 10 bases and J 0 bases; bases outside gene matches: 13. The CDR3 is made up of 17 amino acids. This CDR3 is CATLNRDRSATNEKLFF. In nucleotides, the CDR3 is TGTGCCACCCTAAACCGGGACAGGTCTGCAACTAATGAAAAACTGTTTTTT.

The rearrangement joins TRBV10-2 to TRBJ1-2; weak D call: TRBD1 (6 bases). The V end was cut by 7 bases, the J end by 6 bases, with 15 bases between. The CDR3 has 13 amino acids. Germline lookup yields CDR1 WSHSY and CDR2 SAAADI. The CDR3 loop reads CASNVRQADGYTF. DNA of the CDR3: TGCGCCAGCAATGTACGACAGGCGGATGGCTACACCTTC.

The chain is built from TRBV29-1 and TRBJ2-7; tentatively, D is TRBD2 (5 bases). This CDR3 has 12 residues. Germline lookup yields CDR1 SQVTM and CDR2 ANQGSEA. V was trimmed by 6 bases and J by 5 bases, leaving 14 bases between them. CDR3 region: CSVGSEGNEQYF. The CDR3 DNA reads TGCAGCGTCGGAAGCGAGGGCAACGAGCAGTACTTC.

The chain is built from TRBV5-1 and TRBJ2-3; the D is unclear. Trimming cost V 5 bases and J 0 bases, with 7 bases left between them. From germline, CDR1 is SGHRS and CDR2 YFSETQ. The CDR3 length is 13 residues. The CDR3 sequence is CASRSRSTDTQYF. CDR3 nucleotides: TGCGCCAGCAGATCGCGGAGCACAGATACGCAGTATTTT.

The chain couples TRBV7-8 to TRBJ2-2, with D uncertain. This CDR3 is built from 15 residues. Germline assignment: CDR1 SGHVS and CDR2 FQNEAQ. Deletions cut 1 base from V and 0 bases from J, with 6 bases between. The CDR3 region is CASSLGRANTGELFF. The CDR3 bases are TGTGCCAGCAGCTTAGGTCGCGCGAACACCGGGGAGCTGTTTTTT.

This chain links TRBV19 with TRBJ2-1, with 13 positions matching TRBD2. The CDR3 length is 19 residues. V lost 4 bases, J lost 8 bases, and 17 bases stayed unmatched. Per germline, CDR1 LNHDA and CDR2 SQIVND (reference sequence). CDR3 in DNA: TGTGCCAGTAGTACCCCGACAGGGGCCGGACTAGCGGGGGTCGATGAGCAGTTCTTC. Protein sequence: CASSTPTGAGLAGVDEQFF.

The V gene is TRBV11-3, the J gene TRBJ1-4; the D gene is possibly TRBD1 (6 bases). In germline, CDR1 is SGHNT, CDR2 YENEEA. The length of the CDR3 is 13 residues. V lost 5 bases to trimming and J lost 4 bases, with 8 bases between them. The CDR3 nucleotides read TGTGCCAGCAGCCGGACAGTTAATGAAAAACTGTTTTTT. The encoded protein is CASSRTVNEKLFF.

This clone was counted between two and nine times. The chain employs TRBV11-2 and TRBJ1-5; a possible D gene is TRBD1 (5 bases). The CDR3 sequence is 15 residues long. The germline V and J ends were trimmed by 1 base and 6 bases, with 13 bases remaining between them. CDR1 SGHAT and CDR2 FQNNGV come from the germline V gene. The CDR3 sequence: CASSLGAGLVQPQHF. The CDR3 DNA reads TGTGCCAGCAGCTTAGGGGCAGGGTTGGTTCAGCCCCAGCATTTT.

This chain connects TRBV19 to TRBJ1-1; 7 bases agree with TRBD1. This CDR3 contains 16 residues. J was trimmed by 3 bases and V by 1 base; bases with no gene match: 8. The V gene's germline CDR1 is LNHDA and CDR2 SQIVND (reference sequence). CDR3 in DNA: TGTGCCAGTAGTATAGGGGTAGGGGGCCTGGACACTGAAGCTTTCTTT. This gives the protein CASSIGVGGLDTEAFF.